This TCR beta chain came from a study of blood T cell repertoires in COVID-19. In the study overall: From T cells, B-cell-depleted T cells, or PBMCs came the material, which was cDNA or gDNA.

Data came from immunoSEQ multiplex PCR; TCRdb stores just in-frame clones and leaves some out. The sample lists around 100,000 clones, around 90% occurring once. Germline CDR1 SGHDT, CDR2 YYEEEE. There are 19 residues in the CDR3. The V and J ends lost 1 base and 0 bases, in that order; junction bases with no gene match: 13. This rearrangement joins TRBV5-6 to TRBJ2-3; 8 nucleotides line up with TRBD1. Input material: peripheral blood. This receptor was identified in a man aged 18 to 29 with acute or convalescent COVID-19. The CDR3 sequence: CASSLWARGPEASTDTQYF. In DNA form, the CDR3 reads TGTGCCAGCAGCTTGTGGGCCAGGGGGCCCGAGGCTAGCACAGATACGCAGTATTTT.